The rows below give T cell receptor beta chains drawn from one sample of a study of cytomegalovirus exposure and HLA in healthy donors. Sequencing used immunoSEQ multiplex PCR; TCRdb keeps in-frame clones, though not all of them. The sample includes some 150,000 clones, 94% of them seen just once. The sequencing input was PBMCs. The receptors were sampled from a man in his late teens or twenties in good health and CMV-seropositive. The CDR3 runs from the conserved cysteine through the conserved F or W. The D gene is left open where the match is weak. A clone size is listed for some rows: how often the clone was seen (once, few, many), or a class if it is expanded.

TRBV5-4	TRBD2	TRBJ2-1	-	CASSLAGGGSYNEQFF	TGTGCCAGCAGCTTGGCCGGGGGGGGCTCCTACAATGAGCAGTTCTTC
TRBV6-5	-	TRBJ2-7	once	CASSRSGDYEQYF	TGTGCCAGCAGTCGGAGCGGTGACTACGAGCAGTACTTC
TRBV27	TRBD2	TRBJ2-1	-	CASSLARASGTQQFF	TGTGCCAGCAGTTTGGCCAGGGCTAGCGGGACCCAGCAGTTCTTC
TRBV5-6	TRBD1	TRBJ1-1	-	CASSGDRGLKNTEAFF	TGTGCCAGCAGCGGCGACAGGGGGCTGAAGAACACTGAAGCTTTCTTT
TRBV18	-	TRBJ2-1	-	CASSPPTGEQFF	TGTGCCAGCTCACCACCTACGGGGGAGCAGTTCTTC
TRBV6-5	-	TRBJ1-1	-	CATQLARLNTEAFF	TGTGCCACCCAGTTAGCCCGGTTGAACACTGAAGCTTTCTTT
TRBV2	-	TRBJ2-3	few	CASRRRVTDTQYF	TGTGCCAGCCGAAGACGGGTCACAGATACGCAGTATTTT
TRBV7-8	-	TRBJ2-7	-	CASGPSYYEQYF	TGTGCCAGCGGTCCGTCCTACTACGAGCAGTACTTC
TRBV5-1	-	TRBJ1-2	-	CASSLDTYGYTF	TGCGCCAGCAGCCTGGACACCTATGGCTACACCTTC
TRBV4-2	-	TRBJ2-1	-	CASSQDWTTYNEQFF	TGTGCCAGCAGCCAAGATTGGACTACCTACAATGAGCAGTTCTTC
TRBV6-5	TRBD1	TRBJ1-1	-	CASTRDSKAFF	TGTGCCAGCACTCGGGACAGTAAAGCTTTCTTT
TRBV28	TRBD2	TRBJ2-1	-	CASSSNPGTSGDNEQFF	TGTGCCAGCAGTTCAAACCCCGGGACTAGCGGGGACAATGAGCAGTTCTTC
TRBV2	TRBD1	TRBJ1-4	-	CASSTGTAYEKLFF	TGTGCCAGCAGTACCGGGACAGCTTATGAAAAACTGTTTTTT
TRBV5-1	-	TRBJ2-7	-	CASSGDPDRGISSYEQYF	TGCGCCAGCAGCGGAGACCCAGACCGGGGGATTAGCTCCTACGAGCAGTACTTC
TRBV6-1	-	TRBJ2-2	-	CASNLLATGELFF	TGTGCCAGCAATTTACTAGCAACCGGGGAGCTGTTTTTT
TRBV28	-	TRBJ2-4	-	CASSSGPVVKNIQYF	TGTGCCAGCAGTTCAGGGCCCGTTGTGAAAAACATTCAGTACTTC
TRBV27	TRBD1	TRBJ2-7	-	CASSFRGPTYEQYF	TGTGCCAGCAGCTTCAGGGGGCCAACCTACGAGCAGTACTTC
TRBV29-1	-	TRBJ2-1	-	CSVGLQSYNEQFF	TGCAGCGTGGGACTCCAATCCTACAATGAGCAGTTCTTC
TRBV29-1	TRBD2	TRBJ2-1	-	CSVPGTSGNNEQFF	TGCAGCGTGCCCGGGACTAGCGGAAACAATGAGCAGTTCTTC
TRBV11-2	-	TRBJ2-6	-	CASTWGLSGANVLTF	TGTGCCAGCACCTGGGGCCTCTCTGGGGCCAACGTCCTGACTTTC
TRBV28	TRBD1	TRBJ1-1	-	CASSFQGAGEAFF	TGTGCCAGCAGTTTTCAGGGGGCGGGTGAAGCTTTCTTT
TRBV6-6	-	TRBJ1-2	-	CASTPSLGVDGYTF	TGTGCCAGCACCCCGTCGTTAGGGGTGGATGGCTACACCTTC
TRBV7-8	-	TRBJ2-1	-	CASSLEAAVGYNEQFF	TGTGCCAGCAGCTTAGAGGCGGCAGTGGGCTACAATGAGCAGTTCTTC
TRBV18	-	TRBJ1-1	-	CASSPKVGGLNTEAFF	TGTGCCAGCTCACCTAAAGTCGGGGGGTTGAACACTGAAGCTTTCTTT
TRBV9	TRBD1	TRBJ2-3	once	CASSVASGTGGLRDTQYF	TGTGCCAGCAGCGTAGCTTCCGGGACAGGGGGCTTACGGGATACGCAGTATTTT
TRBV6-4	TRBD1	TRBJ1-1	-	CASSDTGGNTEAFF	TGTGCCAGCAGCGACACAGGGGGCAACACTGAAGCTTTCTTT
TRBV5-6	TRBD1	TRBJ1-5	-	CASSLRTGRTQPQHF	TGTGCCAGCAGCTTGCGGACAGGGAGGACTCAGCCCCAGCATTTT
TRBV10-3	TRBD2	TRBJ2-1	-	CAIKRALAGGGSYNEQFF	TGTGCCATCAAAAGGGCACTAGCGGGAGGAGGGTCCTACAATGAGCAGTTCTTC
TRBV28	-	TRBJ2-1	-	CASSLWAGSSYNEQFF	TGTGCCAGCAGTTTATGGGCGGGAAGCTCCTACAATGAGCAGTTCTTC
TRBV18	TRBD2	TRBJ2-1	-	CASSPRGLNNEQFF	TGTGCCAGCTCACCACGGGGACTAAACAATGAGCAGTTCTTC
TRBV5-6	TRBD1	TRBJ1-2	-	CASSSAVGGTGYHYGYTF	TGTGCCAGCAGCTCGGCAGTCGGGGGGACAGGGTATCACTATGGCTACACCTTC
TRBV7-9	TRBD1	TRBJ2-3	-	CASVGTGGTDTQYF	TGTGCCAGCGTAGGGACAGGCGGCACAGATACGCAGTATTTT
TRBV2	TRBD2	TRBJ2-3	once	CASRGPGLAGGTDTQYF	TGTGCCAGCAGAGGACCGGGACTAGCGGGAGGCACAGATACGCAGTATTTT
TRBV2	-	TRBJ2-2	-	CASSPPGELFF	TGTGCCAGCAGCCCCCCGGGGGAGCTGTTTTTT
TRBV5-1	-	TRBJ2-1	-	CASSSTGRADEQFF	TGCGCCAGCAGCTCGACGGGCAGGGCAGATGAGCAGTTCTTC
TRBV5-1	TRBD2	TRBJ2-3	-	CASSLQASGTSTDTQYF	TGCGCCAGCAGCTTGCAGGCTAGCGGAACTAGCACAGATACGCAGTATTTT
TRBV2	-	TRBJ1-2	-	CATMGGGVYYGYTF	TGTGCCACTATGGGAGGGGGGGTATACTATGGCTACACCTTC
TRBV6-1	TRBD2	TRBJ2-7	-	CASSKMTSGSDEQYF	TGTGCCAGCAGTAAAATGACTAGCGGGAGCGACGAGCAGTACTTC
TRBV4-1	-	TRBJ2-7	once	CASSLRRGGYEQYF	TGCGCCAGCAGCTTAAGGAGGGGGGGGTACGAGCAGTACTTC
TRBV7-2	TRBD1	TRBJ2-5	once	CASSFGSGGWETQYF	TGTGCCAGCAGCTTCGGGTCAGGGGGCTGGGAGACCCAGTACTTC